One and the same sample provided the 23 T cell receptor beta chains below, sequenced in a study of CD8+ T cells in alopecia areata. Extracted from the samples, RNA was reverse transcribed into cDNA to serve as the sequencing template. Only in-frame clones appear in the TCRdb table, and some are missing; sequencing was by immunoSEQ multiplex PCR. Of 150,000 or so clones listed, nearly 55% were seen once; the top ten hold about 15%. Treatment indicated: oral pan-JAK inhibitor, 5-10 mg twice daily. The specimen was CD8+ T cells sorted from blood, collected at week 4, from a patient treated with tofacitinib. These receptors all stem from a human donor with alopecia areata.

This chain connects TRBV30 to TRBJ1-1; the D is unclear. Germline V lookup: CDR1 GTSNPN, CDR2 SVGIG (reference sequence). Between the trimmed V and J ends, which lost 5 bases and 5 bases, there was a span of 12 bases. This CDR3 is 12 amino acids long. The CDR3 bases are TGTGCCTGGGAAGAGGGAGGGACTGAAGCTTTCTTT. This sequence encodes CAWEEGGTEAFF.

The rearrangement uses TRBV6-5 and TRBJ2-1; TRBD2 matches at 9 bases. The CDR3 consists of 15 residues. The V gene end was trimmed by 3 bases and the J gene end by 4 bases; junction bases not matched to a gene: 4. Germline V CDR1 and CDR2: MNHEY, SVGAGI. CDR3 loop: CASSYLAGRYNEQFF. The CDR3 coding sequence is TGTGCCAGCAGTTATCTAGCGGGGAGGTACAATGAGCAGTTCTTC.

The rearrangement links TRBV27 to TRBJ2-1; D is undetermined. The CDR3 is made up of 14 amino acids. From germline, CDR1 is MNHEY and CDR2 SMNVEV (reference sequence). V was clipped by 5 bases and J by 4 bases, with 12 bases between them. The CDR3 is CASSPVNAYNEQFF. CDR3 coding DNA: TGTGCCAGCAGTCCTGTTAATGCGTACAATGAGCAGTTCTTC.

This clone was picked up a small number of times. V is TRBV6-5 and J is TRBJ2-2; 8 nucleotides line up with TRBD1. Looked up from germline, CDR1 is MNHEY and CDR2 is SVGAGI. Trimming removed 4 bases from V and 5 bases from J; junction bases left unmatched: 0. This CDR3 has 13 residues. The CDR3 spells CASSWTGTGELFF. For the CDR3, the DNA is TGTGCCAGCAGTTGGACAGGGACCGGGGAGCTGTTTTTT.

The chain recombines TRBV13 with TRBJ1-2; 7 bases are a match to TRBD1. V lost 3 bases, J lost 4 bases, and 2 bases stayed unmatched. This CDR3 is built from 13 residues. The V gene's germline CDR1 is PRHDT and CDR2 FYEKMQ (reference sequence). The CDR3 sequence is CASSLGQIYGYTF. DNA for the CDR3: TGTGCCAGCAGCTTGGGACAGATCTATGGCTACACCTTC.

This rearrangement joins TRBV5-6 to TRBJ2-7, with 9 positions matching TRBD1. From germline, CDR1 is SGHDT and CDR2 YYEEEE. The J segment lost 2 bases and the V segment lost 4 bases, leaving 4 bases of the junction unmatched. The CDR3 runs 14 residues. CDR3 sequence: CASSQGQGPYEQYF. For the CDR3, the DNA is TGTGCCAGCAGCCAAGGACAGGGGCCCTACGAGCAGTACTTC.

The V call is TRBV27, the J call TRBJ2-5; TRBD2 is a possible D gene (6 bases). Germline V lookup: CDR1 MNHEY, CDR2 SMNVEV (reference sequence). V lost 2 bases and J 1 base, leaving 8 bases between the germline ends. The CDR3 is 14 amino acids. This CDR3 reads CASSLVGGQETQYF. CDR3 coding DNA: TGTGCCAGCAGTTTAGTGGGAGGCCAAGAGACCCAGTACTTC.

The V gene is TRBV30, the J gene TRBJ1-1, with D possibly being TRBD1 (6 bases). The CDR3 loop spans 11 amino acids. Germline CDR1 and CDR2: GTSNPN and SVGIG (reference sequence). The V gene lost 1 base and the J gene lost 7 bases, with 7 bases spanning the gap. CDR3 sequence: CAWSGGREAFF. The CDR3 DNA reads TGTGCCTGGAGTGGGGGGCGTGAAGCTTTCTTT. Complete variable domain (other parts from reference TRBV30 and TRBJ1-1): SQTIHQWPATLVQPVGSPLSLECTVEGTSNPNLYWYRQAAGRGLQLLFYSVGIGQISSEVPQNLSASRPQDRQFILSSKKLLLSDSGFYLCAWSGGREAFFGQGTRLTVV.

This chain joins TRBV11-2 and TRBJ2-7, with a possible D match to TRBD2 (6 bases). V was clipped by 3 bases and J by 3 bases, with 12 bases between them. The CDR3 extends over 14 amino acids. The V gene's germline CDR1 is SGHAT and CDR2 FQNNGV. The CDR3 region is CASSFVGGIYEQYF. As DNA, the CDR3 is TGTGCCAGCAGCTTTGTCGGAGGGATCTACGAGCAGTACTTC.

This chain links TRBV6-5 with TRBJ1-2; D gene unclear. Germline assignment: CDR1 MNHEY and CDR2 SVGAGI. The CDR3 contains 15 residues. With 7 bases removed from V and 4 bases from J, the gap between germline ends came to 19 bases. The CDR3 bases are TGTGCCAGCACCCTGTTGAGGGAAGGAAGCTATGGCTACACCTTC. Its protein product is CASTLLREGSYGYTF.

Turning to this clone: This specimen includes other DNA sequences encoding the same CDR3. The chain combines TRBV27 with TRBJ1-2, with D possibly being TRBD1 (6 bases). Trimming shortened V by 3 bases and J by 4 bases, and 9 bases separated the two germline ends. The CDR3 contains 13 residues. Per germline, CDR1 MNHEY and CDR2 SMNVEV (reference sequence). CDR3 coding DNA: TGTGCCAGCAGTTTCGGGGGCGGCTATGGCTACACCTTC. The encoded protein is CASSFGGGYGYTF.

The J gene is TRBJ1-5, the V gene TRBV30, with D uncertain. The ends were cut back, 4 bases at V and 7 bases at J, with 11 bases in the middle. The CDR3 consists of 12 residues. Germline V gene sequence: CDR1 GTSNPN, CDR2 SVGIG (reference sequence). CDR3 sequence: CAWNAGRQPQHF. In DNA, the CDR3 is TGTGCCTGGAACGCCGGGAGACAGCCCCAGCATTTT.

The rearrangement joins TRBV15 to TRBJ1-1, with D hard to call. The germline CDR1 and CDR2 sequences are LNHNV and YYDKDF (reference sequence). Deletions cut 1 base from V and 5 bases from J, with 14 bases between. CDR3 length: 15 residues. The CDR3 protein is CATSRGPGLLTEAFF. The CDR3 DNA reads as TGTGCCACCAGCAGAGGACCAGGTCTGCTTACTGAAGCTTTCTTT.

This clone has just a few counts. V is TRBV5-6 and J is TRBJ2-1; either TRBD1 or TRBD2 may fit D (5 bases each). CDR1 and CDR2 (germline): SGHDT, YYEEEE. Trimming took 3 bases from V and 0 from J, leaving 13 bases between them. The CDR3 is 16 residues long. The CDR3 DNA follows: TGTGCCAGCAGCTCAGGCCCCGGGGCCTCCTACAATGAGCAGTTCTTC. Its translation: CASSSGPGASYNEQFF.

This clone showed up just a few times. The rearrangement uses TRBV6-5 and TRBJ1-5; 9 bases agree with TRBD1. CDR1 is MNHEY and CDR2 is SVGAGI in the germline V gene. The V and J ends lost 2 bases and 7 bases, in that order; junction bases with no gene match: 0. This CDR3 has 13 residues. The CDR3 DNA is TGTGCCAGCAGTTACGGACAGGGGCAGCCCCAGCATTTT. Translating gives CASSYGQGQPQHF.

This clone was seen a few times. This chain links TRBV7-6 with TRBJ2-5, with D unclear. The germline V gene encodes CDR1 SGHVS and CDR2 FNYEAQ. Trimming pared 1 base from V and 5 bases from J, leaving 5 bases between. This CDR3 is built from 12 residues. CDR3 nucleotides: TGTGCCAGCAGCTTAGGGGCCGAGACCCAGTACTTC. Translating it yields CASSLGAETQYF.

This clone was found a few times. This rearrangement joins TRBV11-2 to TRBJ2-2; no clear D. The CDR3 is 11 residues long. With 7 bases removed from V and 4 bases from J, the gap between germline ends came to 4 bases. CDR1 is SGHAT, CDR2 FQNNGV, per germline. Written as DNA, the CDR3 is TGTGCCAGCACAGGCACCGGGGAGCTGTTTTTT. It translates to CASTGTGELFF. The full variable domain, in which reference TRBV11-2 and TRBJ2-2 provide the parts outside the CDR3, is EAGVAQSPRYKIIEKRQSVAFWCNPISGHATLYWYQQILGQGPKLLIQFQNNGVVDDSQLPKDRFSAERLKGVDSTLKIQPAKLEDSAVYLCASTGTGELFFGEGSRLTVL.

The chain couples TRBV9 to TRBJ1-5; 7 bases are shared with TRBD1. V was pared by 2 bases and J by 9 bases, with 8 bases of the junction left unmatched. This CDR3 spans 14 amino acids. Germline-derived CDR1 and CDR2 are SGDLS and YYNGEE. This chain's CDR3 is CASSVGTAKWPQHF. The CDR3, as DNA: TGTGCCAGCAGCGTCGGGACAGCCAAATGGCCCCAGCATTTT.

This clone was observed a handful of times. The chain uses TRBV4-2 and TRBJ2-4, with D tentatively TRBD2 (6 bases). Trimming stripped 1 base from V and 5 bases from J, with 15 bases between. This CDR3 is 16 amino acids long. Germline CDR1 LGHNA, CDR2 YNFKEQ. CDR3 sequence (DNA): TGTGCCAGCAGCCAAGGGGGGGAAGGGAACGAAAACATTCAGTACTTC. Its protein is CASSQGGEGNENIQYF.

This clone has a handful of counts. The chain combines TRBV23-1 with TRBJ1-2; TRBD1 matches 10 bases. TRBV23-1 is an ORF, and what it does is uncertain. The trim removed 4 bases at V and 5 bases at J, leaving 10 bases unmatched. The CDR3 runs to 16 residues. This chain's CDR3 is CASSLLGQGCGYGYTF. The DNA for the CDR3 is TGCGCCAGCAGTCTGTTGGGACAGGGGTGCGGGTATGGCTACACCTTC.

This clone appeared a few times. Written as DNA, the CDR3 is TGTGCCAGCAGCTACGGGACTAGCGTAGATACGCAGTATTTT. Amino acid sequence: CASSYGTSVDTQYF. The V gene is TRBV13, the J gene TRBJ2-3, with TRBD2 matching 10 bases. The germline V gene has CDR1 PRHDT and CDR2 FYEKMQ (reference sequence). J gave up 5 bases and V 4 bases, and 3 bases lay outside the gene matches. There are 14 residues in the CDR3. The variable domain in full, with the rest retrieved from reference TRBV13 and TRBJ2-3, is AAGVIQSPRHLIKEKRETATLKCYPIPRHDTVYWYQQGPGQDPQFLISFYEKMQSDKGSIPDRFSAQQFSDYHSELNMSSLELGDSALYFCASSYGTSVDTQYFGPGTRLTVL.

V gene TRBV27 combines with J gene TRBJ2-7; the match to TRBD2 covers 7 bases. Germline V gives CDR1 MNHEY, CDR2 SMNVEV (reference sequence). The length of the CDR3 is 13 residues. V was clipped by 3 bases and J by 2 bases; unmatched bases: 1. The CDR3 region has the DNA TGTGCCAGCAGTTTGGGGACTACCTACGAGCAGTACTTC. Its protein product is CASSLGTTYEQYF.

The chain employs TRBV7-2 and TRBJ2-3, with 8 bases lining up with TRBD1. Per the germline V gene, CDR1 is SGHTA and CDR2 is FQGNSA. This CDR3 region has 14 residues. The trim removed 3 bases at V and 3 bases at J, leaving 2 bases unmatched. In DNA, the CDR3 is TGTGCCAGCAGCTTCGACAGGGGAACAGATACGCAGTATTTT. Protein product: CASSFDRGTDTQYF.